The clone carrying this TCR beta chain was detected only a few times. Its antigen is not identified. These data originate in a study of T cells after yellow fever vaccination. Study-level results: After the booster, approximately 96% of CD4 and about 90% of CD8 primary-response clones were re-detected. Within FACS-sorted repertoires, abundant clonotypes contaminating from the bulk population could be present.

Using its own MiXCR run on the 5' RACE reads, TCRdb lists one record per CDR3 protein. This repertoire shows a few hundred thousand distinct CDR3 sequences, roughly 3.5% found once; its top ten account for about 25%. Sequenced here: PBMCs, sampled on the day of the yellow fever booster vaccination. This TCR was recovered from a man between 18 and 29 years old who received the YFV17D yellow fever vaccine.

CDR3 in DNA: TGCAGTGCTAGGACTCGGCCTAGCACAGATACGCAGTATTTT. This gives the protein CSARTRPSTDTQYF. The chain has TRBV20-1 and TRBJ2-3; the D is unclear. CDR3 size: 14 residues. The germline V gene has CDR1 DFQATT and CDR2 SNEGSKA (reference sequence). V was pared by 3 bases and J by 0 bases, with 10 bases between.